This TCR beta chain was captured in a study of blood T cell repertoires in COVID-19. Individuals aged about 18 to 90 years were recruited from 24 US areas. Clinical history reported by participants formed the basis on which cohorts were assigned. Symptom resolution, clearance, or two negative PCRs marked the recovered donors of Cohort 3. Profiled with immunoSEQ multiplex PCR; TCRdb holds only in-frame clones, not every one. Of some 460,000 clones in the sample, around 87% were seen once. The sequence came from a woman younger than 35 who had recovered from COVID-19. The material sequenced was PBMCs or T cells enriched from blood (not recorded which).

This CDR3 reads CASSETGGSNYGYTF. As DNA, the CDR3 is TGTGCCAGCAGCGAGACAGGGGGCAGTAACTATGGCTACACCTTC. The chain uses TRBV9 and TRBJ1-2; 10 bases line up with TRBD1. The V and J ends lost 3 bases and 1 base, in that order; junction bases with no gene match: 3. In germline, CDR1 is SGDLS, CDR2 YYNGEE. The CDR3 is 15 residues long.